This section outlines one T cell receptor beta chain sequence together with its context. This sample stems from a study of T cell changes during pregnancy in multiple sclerosis. Only in-frame clones appear in the TCRdb table, and some are missing; sequencing was by immunoSEQ multiplex PCR. The sample carries about 59,000 clones, around nine tenths recorded once. From germline, CDR1 is SGHTA and CDR2 FQGNSA. CDR3 size: 10 residues. V lost 3 bases and J lost 6, with 2 bases in between. This receptor was taken from a female donor in good health, enrolled as a control in a pregnancy study. The starting material was peripheral blood, obtained in the third trimester of pregnancy. The chain recombines TRBV7-2 with TRBJ1-1; D gene ambiguous. The CDR3 DNA is TGTGCCAGCAGCTTCGCTGAAGCTTTCTTT. Translated: CASSFAEAFF.